The 32 T cell receptor beta chains below come from one sample, sequenced in a study of T-cell memory formation after mild COVID-19. TCRdb re-derived calls from the 5' RACE reads in MiXCR, one entry per CDR3 protein. Of about 470,000 distinct CDR3 sequences listed, roughly 25% are singletons. The sample taken for sequencing was PBMCs or a T cell subset sorted from them (not recorded which). All receptors come from an adult woman who had mild COVID-19 (a few samples of this study predate the infection). Cell type and time point are not known.

This clonotype came up a few times. Since no conserved phenylalanine or tryptophan closes the CDR3, a read error is the likely cause. Because the CDR3's place on the DNA is in doubt, the DNA is left out and the CDR3 is given as listed by TCRdb. The CDR3 here is CASSLAPSGSLS. V usage is TRBV7-7 and J usage is TRBJ2-7; TRBD2 reflects the table's D call only, with no check against the DNA. The CDR3 spans 12 residues, counting both ends. Germline lookup yields CDR1 SSHAT and CDR2 FNYEAQ (reference sequence).

The chain couples TRBV7-8 to TRBJ2-7; the D is unclear. The CDR3 runs to 11 residues. Germline CDR1 and CDR2: SGHVS and FQNEAQ. Trimming removed 4 bases from V and 7 bases from J, with 8 bases in between. In nucleotides, the CDR3 is TGTGCCAGCAGCTCACTGACGGAGCAGTACTTC. Translation gives CASSSLTEQYF.

This clonotype appeared once. The chain recombines TRBV4-3 with TRBJ1-1; D is possibly TRBD1 (6 bases). This CDR3 region has 14 residues. In germline, CDR1 is LGHNA, CDR2 YSLEER. V was pared by 0 bases and J by 8 bases, with 13 bases between. Written as DNA, the CDR3 is TGCGCCAGCAGCCAAGATCGGACAGTACGGGAAGCTTTCTTT. Encoded protein: CASSQDRTVREAFF.

This clonotype was seen at least ten times. The V and J genes are TRBV5-1 and TRBJ2-7, with 10 bases aligning to TRBD1. This CDR3 comprises 16 residues. Germline-derived CDR1 and CDR2 are SGHRS and YFSETQ. After removal of 0 bases from V and 1 base from J, the junction contained 4 bases not matched to a gene. Here the CDR3 DNA reads TGCGCCAGCAGCTTGGCTGGGACAGGGGCATCCTACGAGCAGTACTTC. Protein sequence: CASSLAGTGASYEQYF.

The chain uses TRBV7-2 and TRBJ2-3, with 8 positions matching TRBD1. The CDR3 is 12 amino acids. The V and J ends lost 9 bases and 1 base, in that order; junction bases with no gene match: 0. Germline V gives CDR1 SGHTA, CDR2 FQGNSA. CDR3 amino acids: CARDRGTDTQYF. The CDR3 nucleotides are TGTGCCAGGGACAGGGGCACAGATACGCAGTATTTT.

CDR3 sequence reads: CAISESSFNYGYTF. The CDR3 region has the DNA TGTGCCATCAGTGAGTCTTCCTTTAACTATGGCTACACCTTC. The J gene is TRBJ1-2, the V gene TRBV10-3; D remains ambiguous. The CDR3 spans 14 residues. V gave up 0 bases and J gave up 1 base, with 6 bases separating them. The germline CDR1 and CDR2 sequences are ENHRY and SYGVKD.

This clonotype appeared a few times. The V gene is TRBV9, the J gene TRBJ1-2; D not resolved. V was pared by 4 bases and J by 8 bases, with 12 bases between. This CDR3 region has 12 residues. CDR1 is SGDLS, CDR2 YYNGEE, per germline. CDR3 bases: TGTGCCAGCAGCAGAAACACGGGGGGCTACACCTTC. Translating gives CASSRNTGGYTF. Combining the CDR3 with reference TRBV9 and TRBJ1-2 gives the whole variable domain DSGVTQTPKHLITATGQRVTLRCSPRSGDLSVYWYQQSLDQGLQFLIQYYNGEERAKGNILERFSAQQFPDLHSELNLSSLELGDSALYFCASSRNTGGYTFGSGTRLTVV.

The chain is built from TRBV25-1 and TRBJ2-2, with D uncertain. Germline CDR1 is MGHDK and CDR2 is SYGVNS. Trimming left V 9 bases short and J 1 base short, with 12 bases between. The CDR3 covers 14 residues. In DNA, the CDR3 is TGTGCCAGTAAACCAGTCGGGAACACCGGGGAGCTGTTTTTT. It specifies CASKPVGNTGELFF.

This chain uses TRBV4-2 with TRBJ1-5, with D tentatively TRBD1 (5 bases). Per germline, CDR1 LGHNA and CDR2 YNFKEQ. Trimming stripped 1 base from V and 3 bases from J, with 16 bases between. The CDR3 loop spans 17 amino acids. The CDR3 DNA sequence: TGTGCCAGCAGCCAAGGTACTTCTAGGGGCTCCAATCAGCCCCAGCATTTT. Translated, it gives CASSQGTSRGSNQPQHF.

Only a few counts were recorded for this clonotype. The chain has TRBV10-3 and TRBJ2-1; D is perhaps TRBD1 (6 bases). Trimming removed 0 bases at V and 7 bases at J, with 16 bases between. CDR3 size: 16 residues. Germline assignment: CDR1 ENHRY and CDR2 SYGVKD. In DNA, the CDR3 is TGTGCCATCAGTGAGTCAGGGACAAACCTCTCGAATGAGCAGTTCTTC. This gives the protein CAISESGTNLSNEQFF.

The chain uses TRBV5-1 and TRBJ1-1, with a possible D match to TRBD1 (6 bases). This CDR3 region has 14 residues. The germline V and J ends were trimmed by 3 bases and 7 bases, with 16 bases remaining between them. Germline lookup yields CDR1 SGHRS and CDR2 YFSETQ. CDR3 in amino acids: CASSSLQGSFEAFF. The CDR3 coding sequence is TGCGCCAGCAGCTCATTACAGGGATCGTTTGAAGCTTTCTTT.

This clonotype was recorded a few times. The gene calls are TRBV3-1 and TRBJ1-5; 10 nucleotides agree with TRBD1. Germline V CDR1 and CDR2: LGHDT, YNNKEL (reference sequence). The CDR3 covers 16 residues. The ends lost 0 bases at V and 6 bases at J; junction bases unmatched: 5. CDR3 residues: CASSQDRGTGVQPQHF. The DNA for the CDR3 is TGTGCCAGCAGCCAAGATCGCGGGACAGGGGTTCAGCCCCAGCATTTT.

V usage is TRBV24-1 and J usage is TRBJ2-1; no clear D. Germline CDR1 and CDR2: KGHDR and SFDVKD. This CDR3 has 11 residues. Trimming left V 6 bases short and J 1 base short, with 0 bases between. In DNA, the CDR3 is TGTGCCACCAGTTCCTACAATGAGCAGTTCTTC. As protein: CATSSYNEQFF.

The table lists this clonotype with a few counts. The chain joins TRBV7-2 to TRBJ1-3, with 8 bases that match TRBD1. CDR3 length: 16 residues. CDR1 and CDR2 from the germline V gene are SGHTA and FQGNSA. V shed 4 bases and J 8 bases; nucleotides not matched to a gene: 13. CDR3: CASSSGPGTGPDTIYF. In DNA, the CDR3 is TGTGCCAGCAGCTCAGGCCCCGGGACAGGTCCAGACACCATATATTTT.

This chain uses TRBV28 with TRBJ2-7; 10 bases align to TRBD1. Germline trimming cut 6 bases from V and 6 bases from J; bases unmatched to any gene: 5. The CDR3 consists of 13 residues. Germline-derived CDR1 and CDR2 are MDHEN and SYDVKM. The CDR3 DNA reads as TGTGCCAGCAGGGACAGGGGGATGAGCGAGCAGTACTTC. It translates to CASRDRGMSEQYF.

This rearrangement joins TRBV5-1 to TRBJ1-1; D gene uncertain. Per the germline V gene, CDR1 is SGHRS and CDR2 is YFSETQ. Trimming left V 0 bases short and J 5 bases short, with 8 bases between. This CDR3 is built from 13 residues. CDR3 region: CASSLDGETEAFF. As DNA, the CDR3 is TGCGCCAGCAGCTTGGACGGGGAGACTGAAGCTTTCTTT.

This clonotype was counted between two and nine times. The CDR3, as DNA: TGTGCCAGCAGCCCGCTTGGGGGCGGGAGTAAAGAGACCCAGTACTTC. Translation: CASSPLGGGSKETQYF. This chain connects TRBV11-2 to TRBJ2-5; weak D call: TRBD2 (7 bases). Germline CDR1 is SGHAT and CDR2 is FQNNGV. V lost 5 bases, J lost 3 bases, and 19 bases lay in between. This CDR3 has 16 amino acids. Using reference TRBV11-2 and TRBJ2-5 for the parts outside the CDR3, the full variable domain is EAGVAQSPRYKIIEKRQSVAFWCNPISGHATLYWYQQILGQGPKLLIQFQNNGVVDDSQLPKDRFSAERLKGVDSTLKIQPAKLEDSAVYLCASSPLGGGSKETQYFGPGTRLLVL.

This clonotype occurred once. The chain carries TRBV9 and TRBJ2-7, with TRBD2 matching 12 bases. The CDR3 runs 17 residues. V lost 0 bases to trimming and J lost 3 bases; unmatched junction nucleotides: 7. The germline V gene has CDR1 SGDLS and CDR2 YYNGEE. Here the CDR3 DNA reads TGTGCCAGCAGCGTAGCCCCTAGCGGGAGGGCCTTCTACGAGCAGTACTTC. Amino acid sequence: CASSVAPSGRAFYEQYF.

V is TRBV7-3 and J is TRBJ2-7; D not certain. This CDR3 contains 12 residues. The germline V and J ends were trimmed by 5 bases and 5 bases, with 10 bases remaining between them. The germline gives CDR1 SGHTA, CDR2 FQGTGA. CDR3 nucleotides: TGTGCCAGCAGCCTCCGCGTGGACGAGCAGTACTTC. Protein: CASSLRVDEQYF.

This clonotype was seen many times. The chain joins TRBV7-2 to TRBJ2-7; D possibly corresponds to TRBD2 (6 bases). V shed 6 bases and J shed 0 bases, with 24 bases lying between them. This CDR3 has 18 amino acids. Germline loops: CDR1 SGHTA, CDR2 FQGNSA. The CDR3 bases are TGTGCCAGCAGTTATATAGTCTGGGGGGTCCCGAGCTCCTACGAGCAGTACTTC. Protein sequence: CASSYIVWGVPSSYEQYF.

The chain carries TRBV27 and TRBJ2-2; tentative D call: TRBD2 (6 bases). Germline assignment: CDR1 MNHEY and CDR2 SMNVEV (reference sequence). The ends were cut back, 5 bases at V and 3 bases at J, with 22 bases in the middle. The CDR3 extends over 18 amino acids. The CDR3: CASSLSRWREGYTGELFF. The CDR3 DNA sequence: TGTGCCAGCAGTCTCTCTCGCTGGCGGGAAGGATACACCGGGGAGCTGTTTTTT.

The V and J genes are TRBV29-1 and TRBJ2-2; a weak D match, TRBD2 (5 bases). CDR3 size: 14 residues. Germline loops: CDR1 SQVTM, CDR2 ANQGSEA. Trimming took off 6 bases at V and 9 bases at J, with 20 bases between the two ends. CDR3 loop: CSVQDWSSPRELFF. The CDR3 coding sequence is TGCAGCGTCCAGGACTGGTCTAGCCCCAGGGAGCTGTTTTTT.

Details on this clonotype: The junction shows a germline mismatch at one end, possibly a read error. The V gene is TRBV25-1, the J gene TRBJ2-7, with D possibly being TRBD1 (5 bases). The CDR3 covers 8 residues. Per germline, CDR1 MGHDK and CDR2 SYGVNS. CDR3 sequence: CASSEDSF. For the CDR3, the DNA is TGTGCCAGCAGTGAAGACAGCTTC.

In its sample, this clonotype was seen once. The chain joins TRBV18 to TRBJ2-1; D remains ambiguous. The germline V gene encodes CDR1 KGHSH and CDR2 LQKENI. The V gene lost 5 bases and the J gene lost 7 bases, with 18 bases spanning the gap. The CDR3 has 15 residues. The CDR3 bases are TGTGCCAGCTCAGTTACGTCGGGCGCGGAGAATGAGCAGTTCTTC. This sequence encodes CASSVTSGAENEQFF.

This clonotype was counted ten times or more. The chain uses TRBV5-5 and TRBJ2-3; D gene ambiguous. The V and J ends lost 4 bases and 2 bases respectively, with 5 bases between them. There are 12 residues in the CDR3. Germline CDR1 reads SGHKS; CDR2 reads YYEKEE (reference sequence). The CDR3 here is CASSRDTDTQYF. CDR3 coding DNA: TGTGCCAGCAGCCGTGACACAGATACGCAGTATTTT.

This clonotype was seen only a few times. The chain links TRBV20-1 to TRBJ2-1, with D perhaps matching TRBD1 or TRBD2 (6 bases each). The CDR3 contains 13 residues. Between the trimmed V and J ends, which lost 4 bases and 8 bases, there was a span of 15 bases. From germline, CDR1 is DFQATT and CDR2 SNEGSKA (reference sequence). DNA for the CDR3: TGCAGTGCTACCCCCCCGGGGGCGGATGAGCAGTTCTTC. Amino acids: CSATPPGADEQFF.

The V gene is TRBV5-6, the J gene TRBJ2-3; 8 bases agree with TRBD1. Germline CDR1 is SGHDT and CDR2 is YYEEEE. V lost 4 bases, J lost 2 bases, and 6 bases stayed unmatched. The CDR3 covers 15 residues. The CDR3 nucleotides are TGTGCCAGCAGCCCGACAGGGGTTCTCACAGATACGCAGTATTTT. Its translation is CASSPTGVLTDTQYF.

This clonotype has more than one count but fewer than ten. The chain couples TRBV4-1 to TRBJ1-1, with D possibly TRBD1 on 5 matching bases. The CDR3 totals 15 residues. CDR1 and CDR2 from the germline V gene are MGHRA and YSYEKL. Between the trimmed V and J ends, which lost 1 base and 6 bases, there was a span of 15 bases. CDR3 nucleotides: TGCGCCAGCAGCCAAGGGGGGGGAAATTTTGCTGAAGCTTTCTTT. Translating gives CASSQGGGNFAEAFF.

This clonotype occurred a few times. This chain uses TRBV20-1 with TRBJ1-6; D uncertain. The CDR3 is made up of 13 amino acids. With 3 bases removed from V and 7 bases from J, the gap between germline ends came to 10 bases. CDR1 is DFQATT, CDR2 SNEGSKA, per germline (reference sequence). The DNA of the CDR3 is TGCAGTGCTAGGTGGGGTGCGAATTCACCCCTCCACTTT. Encoded protein: CSARWGANSPLHF.

This CDR3 is CAWSVSGIGHEQYF. The CDR3, as DNA: TGTGCCTGGAGTGTATCGGGTATCGGACACGAGCAGTACTTC. J is TRBJ2-7 and V is TRBV30; D not resolved. V gave up 0 bases and J gave up 5 bases, with 14 bases separating them. The germline V gene encodes CDR1 GTSNPN and CDR2 SVGIG (reference sequence). CDR3 size: 14 residues. Combining the CDR3 with reference TRBV30 and TRBJ2-7 gives the whole variable domain SQTIHQWPATLVQPVGSPLSLECTVEGTSNPNLYWYRQAAGRGLQLLFYSVGIGQISSEVPQNLSASRPQDRQFILSSKKLLLSDSGFYLCAWSVSGIGHEQYFGPGTRLTVT.

This clonotype showed up just a few times. This chain links TRBV20-1 with TRBJ1-2; 9 bases map to TRBD1. Trimming removed 2 bases from V and 7 bases from J; junction bases left unmatched: 11. The germline gives CDR1 DFQATT, CDR2 SNEGSKA (reference sequence). The CDR3 spans 15 residues. The DNA of the CDR3 is TGCAGTGCTAGACAAGAAGGTCGGACAGGGGTTGGCTACACCTTC. It is translated as CSARQEGRTGVGYTF.

The rearrangement joins TRBV18 to TRBJ2-7, with D unclear. Germline V gives CDR1 KGHSH, CDR2 LQKENI. The length of the CDR3 is 14 residues. The ends were cut back, 3 bases at V and 2 bases at J, with 11 bases in the middle. The DNA for the CDR3 is TGTGCCAGCTCACCCCCCGCCGGTCCCTACGAGCAGTACTTC. Its translation: CASSPPAGPYEQYF. Looking up the rest from reference TRBV18 and TRBJ2-7 gives the full variable domain: NAGVMQNPRHLVRRRGQEARLRCSPMKGHSHVYWYRQLPEEGLKFMVYLQKENIIDESGMPKERFSAEFPKEGPSILRIQQVVRGDSAAYFCASSPPAGPYEQYFGPGTRLTVT.